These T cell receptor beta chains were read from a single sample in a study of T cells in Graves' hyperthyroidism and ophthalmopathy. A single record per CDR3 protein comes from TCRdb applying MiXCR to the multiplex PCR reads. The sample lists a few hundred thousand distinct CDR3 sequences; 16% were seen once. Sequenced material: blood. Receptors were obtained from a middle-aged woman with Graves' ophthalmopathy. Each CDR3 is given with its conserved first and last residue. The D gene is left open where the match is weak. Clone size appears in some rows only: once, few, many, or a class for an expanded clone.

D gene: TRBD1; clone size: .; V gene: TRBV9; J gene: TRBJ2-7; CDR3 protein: CASSVMTGPTYEQYF; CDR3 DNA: TGTGCCAGCAGCGTGATGACAGGGCCAACCTACGAGCAGTACTTC
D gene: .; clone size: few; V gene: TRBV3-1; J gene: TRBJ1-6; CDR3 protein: CASSQVAAGGSPLHF; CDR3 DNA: TGTGCCAGCAGCCAAGTGGCCGCGGGTGGATCACCCCTCCACTTT
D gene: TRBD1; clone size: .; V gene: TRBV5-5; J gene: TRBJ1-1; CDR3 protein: CASSRQGGGKLNTEAFF; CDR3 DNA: TGTGCCAGCAGCCGCCAGGGGGGTGGAAAACTGAACACTGAAGCTTTCTTT
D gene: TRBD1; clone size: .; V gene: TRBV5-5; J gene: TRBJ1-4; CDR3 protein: CASSKGQLHATNEKLFF; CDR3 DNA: TGTGCCAGCAGCAAGGGACAGCTCCATGCAACTAATGAAAAACTGTTTTTT
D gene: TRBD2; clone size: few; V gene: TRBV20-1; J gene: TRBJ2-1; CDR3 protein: CSARDYRGLAGNYNEQFF; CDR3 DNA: TGCAGTGCTAGAGATTATAGGGGACTAGCGGGAAATTACAATGAGCAGTTCTTC
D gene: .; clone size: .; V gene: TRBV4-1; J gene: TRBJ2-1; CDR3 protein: CASSFGQSSYNEQFF; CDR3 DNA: TGCGCCAGCAGCTTCGGGCAGAGCTCCTACAATGAGCAGTTCTTC
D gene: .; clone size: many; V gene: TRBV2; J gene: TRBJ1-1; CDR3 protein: CASSEGGGDTEAFF; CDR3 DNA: TGTGCCAGCAGTGAGGGGGGAGGGGACACTGAAGCTTTCTTT
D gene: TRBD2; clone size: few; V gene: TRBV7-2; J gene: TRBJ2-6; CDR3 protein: CASSRGVGRPGANVLTF; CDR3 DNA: TGTGCCAGCAGCCGGGGGGTGGGCCGACCTGGGGCCAACGTCCTGACTTTC
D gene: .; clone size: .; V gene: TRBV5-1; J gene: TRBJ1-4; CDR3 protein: CASSDFPRGSEKLFF; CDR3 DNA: TGCGCCAGCAGCGATTTCCCGCGGGGGAGTGAAAAACTGTTTTTT
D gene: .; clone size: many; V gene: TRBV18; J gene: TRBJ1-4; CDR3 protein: CASSTDQKKLFF; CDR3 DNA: TGTGCCAGCTCAACCGACCAGAAAAAACTGTTTTTT
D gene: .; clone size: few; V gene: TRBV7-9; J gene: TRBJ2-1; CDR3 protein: CASSSGQNEQFF; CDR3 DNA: TGTGCCAGCAGCTCCGGACAGAATGAGCAGTTCTTC
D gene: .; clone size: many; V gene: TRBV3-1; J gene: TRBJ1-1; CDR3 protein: CASSQDRKGHTEAFF; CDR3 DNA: TGTGCCAGCAGCCAAGATCGCAAGGGCCACACTGAAGCTTTCTTT
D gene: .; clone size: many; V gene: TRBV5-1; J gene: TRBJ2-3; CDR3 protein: CASSYLAISTDTQYF; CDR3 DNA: TGCGCCAGCAGCTATCTAGCGATTAGCACAGATACGCAGTATTTT
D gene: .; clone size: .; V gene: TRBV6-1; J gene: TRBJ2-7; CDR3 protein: CASTYDSYEQYF; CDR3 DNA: TGTGCCAGCACCTATGACAGCTACGAGCAGTACTTC
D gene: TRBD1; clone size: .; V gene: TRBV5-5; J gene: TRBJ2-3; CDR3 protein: CASSLALTGLAYF; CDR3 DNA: TGCGCCAGCAGCTTAGCGCTGACAGGGCTCGCGTATTTT
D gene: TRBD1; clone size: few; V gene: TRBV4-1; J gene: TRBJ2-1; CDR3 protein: CASSQRRGLFF; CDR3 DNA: TGCGCCAGCAGCCAGCGAAGGGGGCTGTTCTTC
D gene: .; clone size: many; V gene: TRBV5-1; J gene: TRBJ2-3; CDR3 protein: CASSKGGEDTQYF; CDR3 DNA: TGCGCCAGCAGCAAAGGGGGGGAAGATACGCAGTATTTT
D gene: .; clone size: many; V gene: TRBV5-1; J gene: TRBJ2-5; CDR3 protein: CASSQPSETQYF; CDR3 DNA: TGCGCCAGCAGCCAGCCCTCGGAGACCCAGTACTTC
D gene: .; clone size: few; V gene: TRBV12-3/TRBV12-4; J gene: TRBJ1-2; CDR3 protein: CASSRQATYGYTF; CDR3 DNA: TGTGCCAGCAGTCGACAGGCGACCTATGGCTACACCTTC
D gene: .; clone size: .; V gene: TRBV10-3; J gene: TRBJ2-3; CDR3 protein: CAISESLGGGSRDTQYF; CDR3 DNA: TGTGCCATCAGTGAGTCCCTAGGAGGGGGTAGCAGGGATACGCAGTATTTT
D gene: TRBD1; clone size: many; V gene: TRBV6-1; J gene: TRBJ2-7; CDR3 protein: CASSDLSGTVPYEQYF; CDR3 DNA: TGTGCCAGCAGTGACCTTTCCGGGACAGTACCCTACGAGCAGTACTTC
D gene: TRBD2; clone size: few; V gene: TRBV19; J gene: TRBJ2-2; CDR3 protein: CAQKGAGENTGELFF; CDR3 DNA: TGTGCCCAAAAGGGAGCGGGAGAGAACACCGGGGAGCTGTTTTTT
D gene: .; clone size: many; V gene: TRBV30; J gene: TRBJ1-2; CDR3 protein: CAWSVDPLPGQPYGYTF; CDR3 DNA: TGTGCCTGGAGTGTAGATCCTCTTCCGGGACAACCCTATGGCTACACCTTC
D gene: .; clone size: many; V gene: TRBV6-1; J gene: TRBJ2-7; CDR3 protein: CASSEEDSYEQYF; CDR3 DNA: TGTGCCAGCAGTGAAGAGGACTCCTACGAGCAGTACTTC
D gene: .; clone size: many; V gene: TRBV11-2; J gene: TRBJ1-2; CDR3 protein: CASSLEASAYYGYTF; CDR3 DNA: TGTGCCAGCAGCTTAGAAGCTTCAGCTTACTATGGCTACACCTTC
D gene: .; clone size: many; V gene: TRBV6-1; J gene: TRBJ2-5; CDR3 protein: CASSDDMGVVTTQYF; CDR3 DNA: TGTGCCAGCAGTGATGACATGGGGGTGGTAACGACCCAGTACTTC
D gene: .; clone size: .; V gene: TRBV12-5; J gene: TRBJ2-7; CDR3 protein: CASGHRTDRRGEQYF; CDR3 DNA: TGTGCTAGTGGTCATAGAACAGACCGGAGGGGCGAGCAGTACTTC
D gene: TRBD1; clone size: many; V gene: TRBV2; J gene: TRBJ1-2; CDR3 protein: CASSKQGQGASGYTF; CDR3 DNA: TGTGCCAGCAGTAAACAGGGACAGGGGGCCTCTGGCTACACCTTC
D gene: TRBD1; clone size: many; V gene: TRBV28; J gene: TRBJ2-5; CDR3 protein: CASRGQGDETQYF; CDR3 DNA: TGTGCCAGCAGGGGACAGGGCGACGAGACCCAGTACTTC
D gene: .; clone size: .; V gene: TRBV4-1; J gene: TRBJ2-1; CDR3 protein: CASSPITLGVQFF; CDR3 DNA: TGCGCCAGCAGCCCTATAACCTTAGGGGTCCAGTTCTTC
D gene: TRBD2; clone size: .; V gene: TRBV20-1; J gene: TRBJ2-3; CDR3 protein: CSARFSGRPGGTDTQYF; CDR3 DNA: TGCAGTGCTAGATTTAGCGGGAGGCCGGGGGGCACAGATACGCAGTATTTT
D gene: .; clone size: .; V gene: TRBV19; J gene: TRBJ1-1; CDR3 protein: CASSPTVLRRNTEAFF; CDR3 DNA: TGTGCCAGTAGTCCAACAGTATTAAGGCGGAACACTGAAGCTTTCTTT
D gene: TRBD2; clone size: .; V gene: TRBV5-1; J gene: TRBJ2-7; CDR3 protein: CGSSLEGSGGAYEQYF; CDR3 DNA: TGCGGCAGCAGCTTGGAGGGTAGCGGGGGTGCCTACGAGCAGTACTTC
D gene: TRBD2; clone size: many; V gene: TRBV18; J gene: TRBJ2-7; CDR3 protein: CASSPASGGYEQYF; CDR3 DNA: TGTGCCAGCTCACCGGCCTCGGGAGGCTACGAGCAGTACTTC
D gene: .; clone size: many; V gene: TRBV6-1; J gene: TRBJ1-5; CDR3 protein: CASSEGQIDQPQHF; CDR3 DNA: TGTGCCAGCAGTGAAGGACAGATAGATCAGCCCCAGCATTTT
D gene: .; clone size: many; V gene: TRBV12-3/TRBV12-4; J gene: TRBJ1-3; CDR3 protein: CASSPPWVSSGNTIYF; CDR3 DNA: TGTGCCAGCAGTCCCCCGTGGGTAAGCTCTGGAAACACCATATATTTT
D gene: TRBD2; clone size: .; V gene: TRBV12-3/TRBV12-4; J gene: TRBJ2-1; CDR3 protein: CASSSLAGGAGNEQFF; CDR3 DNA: TGTGCCAGCAGTTCCCTAGCGGGAGGGGCCGGCAATGAGCAGTTCTTC
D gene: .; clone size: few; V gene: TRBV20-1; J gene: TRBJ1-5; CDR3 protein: CSAMSLRDINQPQHF; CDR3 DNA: TGCAGTGCTATGTCCCTCCGGGACATCAATCAGCCCCAGCATTTT
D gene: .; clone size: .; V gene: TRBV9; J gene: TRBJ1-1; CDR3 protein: CASSPDGGGMNTEAFF; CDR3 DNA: TGTGCCAGCAGCCCAGACGGGGGGGGTATGAACACTGAAGCTTTCTTT
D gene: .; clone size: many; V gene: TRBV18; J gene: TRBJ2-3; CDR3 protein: CASSQGQYRTDTQYF; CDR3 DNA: TGTGCCAGCTCACAGGGACAATACCGCACAGATACGCAGTATTTT
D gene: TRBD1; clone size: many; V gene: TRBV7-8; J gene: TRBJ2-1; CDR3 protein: CASSLRDSPYNEQFF; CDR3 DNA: TGTGCCAGCAGCCTCCGGGACAGCCCGTACAATGAGCAGTTCTTC
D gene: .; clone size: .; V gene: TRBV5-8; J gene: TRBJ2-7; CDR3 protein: CASSPDPERDEQYF; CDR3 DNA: TGTGCCAGCAGCCCGGACCCCGAACGGGACGAGCAGTACTTC
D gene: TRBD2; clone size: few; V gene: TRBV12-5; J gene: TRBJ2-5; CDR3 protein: CASGQLLAGTQETQYF; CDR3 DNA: TGTGCTAGTGGACAACTACTAGCGGGGACACAAGAGACCCAGTACTTC
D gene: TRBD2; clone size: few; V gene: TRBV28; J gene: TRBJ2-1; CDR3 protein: CASSPLVSREGWEVNNEQFF; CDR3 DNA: TGTGCCAGCAGCCCCCTGGTGTCGCGGGAGGGTTGGGAGGTGAACAATGAGCAGTTCTTC
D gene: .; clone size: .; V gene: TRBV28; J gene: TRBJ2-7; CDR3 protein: CTSSYRVNYEQYF; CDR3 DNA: TGTACCAGCAGTTATCGGGTCAATTACGAGCAGTACTTC
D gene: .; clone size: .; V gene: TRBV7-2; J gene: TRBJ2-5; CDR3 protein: CASSPRQVETQYF; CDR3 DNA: TGTGCCAGCAGCCCCCGCCAGGTGGAGACCCAGTACTTC